The following is a T cell receptor (beta chain) sequence with its context. No antigen is known for it. The sample belongs to a study of cytomegalovirus exposure and HLA in healthy donors. Overall study: Unique TCRs numbering around 80 million, obtained from HLA-typed donors, made up an early data release. Of all 400 or so donors who were genotyped, 75% to 85% belonged to the Caucasian-associated ancestry cluster. General observations from the study: An analysis was carried out at a later point. It showed that HLA-associated TCR beta chains were more clonally expanded than equally common non-associated chains. An analysis that was carried out later associated 15,000 to 20,000 TCR beta sequences with HLA alleles at 0.05 false discovery rate.

PCR used 60 Vbeta primers and 13 Jbeta primers. The method was immunoSEQ multiplex PCR; TCRdb's version includes in-frame clones alone and lacks a portion of them. Of 130,000 to 150,000 clones listed, roughly 80% are singletons. The clonotype originates from a woman aged 35 to 49 in good health and CMV-seropositive. Sequencing was carried out using PBMCs.

CDR3 nucleotide sequence: TGTGCCAGCAGCCCGGGACAGGGTCCCCACGAGCAGTACTTC. Protein sequence: CASSPGQGPHEQYF. The chain joins TRBV9 to TRBJ2-7; 9 nucleotides align to TRBD1. Germline V gene sequence: CDR1 SGDLS, CDR2 YYNGEE. Germline trimming cut 4 bases from V and 5 bases from J; bases unmatched to any gene: 7. The CDR3 length is 14 residues.